A selection of T cell receptor beta chains follows, all from one sample in a study of blood T cell repertoires in COVID-19. Sequencing was performed with immunoSEQ multiplex PCR; in TCRdb, only in-frame clones are kept and a portion is missing. The sample lists tens of thousands of clones; 80% were seen once. Sequenced: peripheral blood. These receptors all stem from a woman aged 70-85 years with acute or convalescent COVID-19. Both conserved end residues are part of each CDR3. The D gene is left open where the match is weak. Rows may omit the clone size; those that give it use once, few, many or a size class.

d_call: TRBD2; j_call: TRBJ2-3; v_call: TRBV18; clone_size: NA; cdr3_nt: TGTGCCAGCTCACCGACTAGCGGGGGGTGGGGCACAGATACGCAGTATTTT; cdr3_aa: CASSPTSGGWGTDTQYF
d_call: TRBD1; j_call: TRBJ1-5; v_call: TRBV6-6; clone_size: NA; cdr3_nt: TGTGCCAGCAGTTACACAGGGGAATACAATCAGCCCCAGCATTTT; cdr3_aa: CASSYTGEYNQPQHF
d_call: TRBD2; j_call: TRBJ2-2; v_call: TRBV10-2; clone_size: NA; cdr3_nt: TGCGCCAGCAGTGCTAGCGGGGGGGCCGGGGAGCTGTTTTTT; cdr3_aa: CASSASGGAGELFF
d_call: NA; j_call: TRBJ1-6; v_call: TRBV5-1; clone_size: NA; cdr3_nt: TGCGCCAGCAGCTTGGGACCCTGGGAGAATTCACCCCTCCACTTT; cdr3_aa: CASSLGPWENSPLHF
d_call: TRBD1; j_call: TRBJ1-3; v_call: TRBV5-6; clone_size: NA; cdr3_nt: TGTGCCAGCAGCTTGGTACAGGGGCACACCATATATTTT; cdr3_aa: CASSLVQGHTIYF
d_call: NA; j_call: TRBJ1-6; v_call: TRBV21-1; clone_size: NA; cdr3_nt: TGTGCCAGCAGCAAGGGAGAGGACCGGTCCTATAATTCACCCCTCCACTTT; cdr3_aa: CASSKGEDRSYNSPLHF
d_call: TRBD1; j_call: TRBJ2-2; v_call: TRBV7-9; clone_size: NA; cdr3_nt: TGTGCCAGCAGCGTATCAGGGGGTCTAAACACCGGGGAGCTGTTTTTT; cdr3_aa: CASSVSGGLNTGELFF
d_call: NA; j_call: TRBJ1-2; v_call: TRBV4-3; clone_size: few; cdr3_nt: TGCGCCAGCAGCCAAGATTTGGGGAGAGATGGCTACACCTTC; cdr3_aa: CASSQDLGRDGYTF
d_call: NA; j_call: TRBJ1-4; v_call: TRBV4-3; clone_size: NA; cdr3_nt: TGCGCCAGCAGCCAAGATTCCGGGTTTAGGGAAAAACTGTTTTTT; cdr3_aa: CASSQDSGFREKLFF
d_call: TRBD1; j_call: TRBJ1-6; v_call: TRBV5-1; clone_size: NA; cdr3_nt: TGCGCCAGCAAACAGGGGTCGAGCTCCTATAATTCACCCCTCCACTTT; cdr3_aa: CASKQGSSSYNSPLHF
d_call: TRBD2; j_call: TRBJ2-3; v_call: TRBV7-2; clone_size: NA; cdr3_nt: TGTGCCAGCAGCTGGTGGGGTAGCGGGGCAGATACGCAGTATTTT; cdr3_aa: CASSWWGSGADTQYF
d_call: TRBD1; j_call: TRBJ1-2; v_call: TRBV7-2; clone_size: NA; cdr3_nt: TGTGCCAGCAGCTCCCCCGGGACAGACAACCATGGCTACACCTTC; cdr3_aa: CASSSPGTDNHGYTF
d_call: NA; j_call: TRBJ1-2; v_call: TRBV18; clone_size: NA; cdr3_nt: TGTGCCAGCTCACTTCCGGGGATTAAAACGGCTGGCTACACCTTC; cdr3_aa: CASSLPGIKTAGYTF
d_call: TRBD2; j_call: TRBJ2-7; v_call: TRBV4-3; clone_size: NA; cdr3_nt: TGCGCCAGCAGCCTTTCGGCTAGCGGGGGGACCTACGAGCAGTACTTC; cdr3_aa: CASSLSASGGTYEQYF
d_call: TRBD1; j_call: TRBJ1-1; v_call: TRBV5-6; clone_size: NA; cdr3_nt: TGTGCCAGCAGCTTAGTAGGACAGGGGGGAACTGAAGCTTTCTTT; cdr3_aa: CASSLVGQGGTEAFF
d_call: NA; j_call: TRBJ1-1; v_call: TRBV6-5; clone_size: once; cdr3_nt: TGTGCCAGCAGTTGGGGAGCGGGGACGGCTTTCTTT; cdr3_aa: CASSWGAGTAFF
d_call: TRBD2; j_call: TRBJ2-7; v_call: TRBV11-2; clone_size: NA; cdr3_nt: TGTGCCAGCAGCTTTAGCGGGGGGGCCTACGAGCAGTACTTC; cdr3_aa: CASSFSGGAYEQYF
d_call: NA; j_call: TRBJ2-2; v_call: TRBV2; clone_size: once; cdr3_nt: TGTGCCAGCAGTGGGGCTAGCCTGAACACCGGGGAGCTGTTTTTT; cdr3_aa: CASSGASLNTGELFF
d_call: NA; j_call: TRBJ1-2; v_call: TRBV5-5; clone_size: NA; cdr3_nt: TGTGCCAGCAGTTACACAGGGTCGGGTGGCTACACCTTC; cdr3_aa: CASSYTGSGGYTF
d_call: NA; j_call: TRBJ1-6; v_call: TRBV5-6; clone_size: NA; cdr3_nt: TGTGCCAGCAGCTTAAGGCCAGGTGACAATTCACCCCTCCACTTT; cdr3_aa: CASSLRPGDNSPLHF
d_call: TRBD1; j_call: TRBJ2-5; v_call: TRBV4-2; clone_size: NA; cdr3_nt: TGTGCCAGCAGCCAAGATACGACAGGGTCAGAGACCCAGTACTTC; cdr3_aa: CASSQDTTGSETQYF
d_call: TRBD1; j_call: TRBJ2-1; v_call: TRBV27; clone_size: NA; cdr3_nt: TGTGCCAGCAGTTTGGACCAGGGGGCCAATGAGCAGTTCTTC; cdr3_aa: CASSLDQGANEQFF
d_call: NA; j_call: TRBJ1-1; v_call: TRBV6-5; clone_size: NA; cdr3_nt: TGTGCCAGCAGTCCATCCATGAACACTGAAGCTTTCTTT; cdr3_aa: CASSPSMNTEAFF
d_call: TRBD2; j_call: TRBJ2-2; v_call: TRBV9; clone_size: NA; cdr3_nt: TGTGCCAGCAGCGTAGAATCGCTAGCGGGGTGGAACACCGGGGAGCTGTTTTTT; cdr3_aa: CASSVESLAGWNTGELFF
d_call: TRBD1; j_call: TRBJ1-2; v_call: TRBV27; clone_size: NA; cdr3_nt: TGTGCCAGCAGTGGGCGCAGGGGGTATGGCTACACCTTC; cdr3_aa: CASSGRRGYGYTF
d_call: TRBD1; j_call: TRBJ1-2; v_call: TRBV7-2; clone_size: NA; cdr3_nt: TGTGCCAGCAGCCCCGGGACAGATGCAAACTATGGCTACACCTTC; cdr3_aa: CASSPGTDANYGYTF
d_call: TRBD2; j_call: TRBJ2-7; v_call: TRBV5-6; clone_size: NA; cdr3_nt: TGTGCCAGCAGCTTTGGTAGCGGGGGATATTCCTACGAGCAGTACTTC; cdr3_aa: CASSFGSGGYSYEQYF
d_call: NA; j_call: TRBJ1-5; v_call: TRBV23-1; clone_size: once; cdr3_nt: TGCGCCAGCAGTCAATCAGTATTCCTCTACCAGCCCCAGCATTTT; cdr3_aa: CASSQSVFLYQPQHF
d_call: TRBD1; j_call: TRBJ1-2; v_call: TRBV5-4; clone_size: once; cdr3_nt: TGTGCCAGCAGCTTAAGAATATCGGCGACAGGGGATGGCTACACCTTC; cdr3_aa: CASSLRISATGDGYTF
d_call: TRBD1; j_call: TRBJ1-5; v_call: TRBV6-2/TRBV6-3; clone_size: NA; cdr3_nt: TGTGCCAGCAGTCGCCCCTCGGACAGGCGTCAGCCCCAGCATTTT; cdr3_aa: CASSRPSDRRQPQHF
d_call: NA; j_call: TRBJ2-7; v_call: TRBV7-3; clone_size: few; cdr3_nt: TGTGCCAGCAGCTCGTACGGGGGTGGCGACGAGCAGTACTTC; cdr3_aa: CASSSYGGGDEQYF
d_call: NA; j_call: TRBJ1-1; v_call: TRBV6-6; clone_size: NA; cdr3_nt: TGTGCCAGCAGTTACACCCAGGGTGGCACTGAAGCTTTCTTT; cdr3_aa: CASSYTQGGTEAFF
d_call: TRBD1; j_call: TRBJ1-2; v_call: TRBV7-2; clone_size: NA; cdr3_nt: TGTGCCAGCAGCTTAGCCTCGGGCAGGGGGCTCCATGGCTACACCTTC; cdr3_aa: CASSLASGRGLHGYTF
d_call: TRBD2; j_call: TRBJ2-2; v_call: TRBV5-6; clone_size: NA; cdr3_nt: TGTGCCAGCAGCCAGGGACTAGGGTTCGACGCCGGGGAGCTGTTTTTT; cdr3_aa: CASSQGLGFDAGELFF
d_call: NA; j_call: TRBJ1-1; v_call: TRBV7-8; clone_size: NA; cdr3_nt: TGTGCCAGCAGCTCAGGCTTCGTTGAAGCTTTCTTT; cdr3_aa: CASSSGFVEAFF
d_call: NA; j_call: TRBJ1-2; v_call: TRBV2; clone_size: NA; cdr3_nt: TGTGCCAGCATGAGTATCTATGGCTACACCTTC; cdr3_aa: CASMSIYGYTF
d_call: NA; j_call: TRBJ1-1; v_call: TRBV12-3/TRBV12-4; clone_size: NA; cdr3_nt: TGTGCCAGCAGTTCCACAGGGCCCACTGAAGCTTTCTTT; cdr3_aa: CASSSTGPTEAFF
d_call: TRBD1; j_call: TRBJ2-1; v_call: TRBV6-2/TRBV6-3; clone_size: NA; cdr3_nt: TGTGCCAGCAGTTCCCGGGACAGGGGGGGCAATGAGCAGTTCTTC; cdr3_aa: CASSSRDRGGNEQFF
d_call: TRBD1; j_call: TRBJ2-2; v_call: TRBV9; clone_size: NA; cdr3_nt: TGTGCCAGCAGCGTCCAGGGGGCCGTCACCGGGGAGCTGTTTTTT; cdr3_aa: CASSVQGAVTGELFF
d_call: TRBD1; j_call: TRBJ2-7; v_call: TRBV7-9; clone_size: once; cdr3_nt: TGTGCCAGCAGCCCAGGCGGGACAGGGAGCTCCTACGAGCAGTACTTC; cdr3_aa: CASSPGGTGSSYEQYF
d_call: NA; j_call: TRBJ1-1; v_call: TRBV6-6; clone_size: few; cdr3_nt: TGTGCCAGCAGCCCACAGAGGGACACTGAAGCTTTCTTT; cdr3_aa: CASSPQRDTEAFF
d_call: TRBD1; j_call: TRBJ1-2; v_call: TRBV19; clone_size: NA; cdr3_nt: TGTGCCAGTAGTATAGCGGCAGGGGGCGACTATGGCTACACCTTC; cdr3_aa: CASSIAAGGDYGYTF
d_call: NA; j_call: TRBJ1-2; v_call: TRBV3-1/TRBV3-2; clone_size: few; cdr3_nt: TGTGCCAGCAGCCAAGAATCAGGCCTCTATGGCTACACCTTC; cdr3_aa: CASSQESGLYGYTF
d_call: TRBD2; j_call: TRBJ2-1; v_call: TRBV9; clone_size: NA; cdr3_nt: TGTGCCAGCAGCGTGGCGCGGGGGGTACCCTACAATGAGCAGTTCTTC; cdr3_aa: CASSVARGVPYNEQFF
d_call: TRBD1; j_call: TRBJ2-3; v_call: TRBV5-5; clone_size: NA; cdr3_nt: TGTGCCAGCAGACTAGCAGGGGGCAACACAGATACGCAGTATTTT; cdr3_aa: CASRLAGGNTDTQYF
d_call: TRBD1; j_call: TRBJ2-7; v_call: TRBV4-1; clone_size: NA; cdr3_nt: TGCGCCAGCAGCCCAGCGACAGGGCGCGAGCAGTACTTC; cdr3_aa: CASSPATGREQYF
d_call: NA; j_call: TRBJ2-1; v_call: TRBV7-7; clone_size: NA; cdr3_nt: TGTGCCAGCAGCTCCATATTAGGTTCAGGGGATGACAATGAGCAGTTCTTC; cdr3_aa: CASSSILGSGDDNEQFF
d_call: NA; j_call: TRBJ1-3; v_call: TRBV6-5; clone_size: NA; cdr3_nt: TGTGCCAGCAGTTTTTCCCCCGGGAGCTCTGGAAACACCATATATTTT; cdr3_aa: CASSFSPGSSGNTIYF
d_call: NA; j_call: TRBJ1-1; v_call: TRBV12-3/TRBV12-4; clone_size: NA; cdr3_nt: TGTGCCAGCAGTGTACAGATGAACACTGAAGCTTTCTTT; cdr3_aa: CASSVQMNTEAFF
d_call: NA; j_call: TRBJ2-3; v_call: TRBV5-4; clone_size: NA; cdr3_nt: TGTGCCAGCAGCCCCCCGCTTGGGGGCGCAGATACGCAGTATTTT; cdr3_aa: CASSPPLGGADTQYF
d_call: NA; j_call: TRBJ2-2; v_call: TRBV19; clone_size: NA; cdr3_nt: TGTGCCAGTAGTATGTTCGGGTCGAACACCGGGGAGCTGTTTTTT; cdr3_aa: CASSMFGSNTGELFF